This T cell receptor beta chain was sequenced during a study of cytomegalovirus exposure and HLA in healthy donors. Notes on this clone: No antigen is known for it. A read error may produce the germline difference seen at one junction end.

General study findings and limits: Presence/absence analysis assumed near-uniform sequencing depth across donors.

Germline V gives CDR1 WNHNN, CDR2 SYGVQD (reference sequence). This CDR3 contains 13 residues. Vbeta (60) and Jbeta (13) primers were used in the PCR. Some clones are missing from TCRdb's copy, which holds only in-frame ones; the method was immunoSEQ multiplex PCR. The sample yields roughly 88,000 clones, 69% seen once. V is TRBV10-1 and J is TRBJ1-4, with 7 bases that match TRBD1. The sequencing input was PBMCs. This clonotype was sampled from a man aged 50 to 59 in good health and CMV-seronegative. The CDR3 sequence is CASIRGRLEELFF. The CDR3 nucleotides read TGCGCCAGCATAAGGGGGCGTCTTGAAGAACTGTTTTTT.